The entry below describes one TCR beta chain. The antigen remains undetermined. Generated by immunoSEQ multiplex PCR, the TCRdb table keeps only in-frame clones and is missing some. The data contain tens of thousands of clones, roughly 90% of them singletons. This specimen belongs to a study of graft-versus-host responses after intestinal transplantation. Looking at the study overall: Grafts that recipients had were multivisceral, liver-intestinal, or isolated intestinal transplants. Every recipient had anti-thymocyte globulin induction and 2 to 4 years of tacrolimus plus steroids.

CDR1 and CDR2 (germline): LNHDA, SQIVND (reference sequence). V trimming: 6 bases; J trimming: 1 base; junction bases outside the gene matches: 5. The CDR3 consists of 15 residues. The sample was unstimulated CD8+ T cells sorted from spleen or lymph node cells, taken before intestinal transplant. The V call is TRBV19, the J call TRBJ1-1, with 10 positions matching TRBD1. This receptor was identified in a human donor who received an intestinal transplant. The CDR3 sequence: CASRTGTGENTEAFF. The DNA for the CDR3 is TGTGCCAGTAGAACCGGGACAGGGGAGAACACTGAAGCTTTCTTT.